One and the same sample provided the 29 T cell receptor beta chains below, sequenced in a study of glioma-infiltrating T cells after dendritic cell vaccination listed by TCRdb under 2016. The library was built by means of the immunoSEQ multiplex PCR assay. TCRdb provides this immuneACCESS table in a form limited to in-frame rearrangements. Some clones are lacking; in checked studies, under half of them reflect an unresolved V gene, and why the rest are absent is not known. The sample yields about 95,000 clones; around 85% were counted once. About 3.2% of the sample rests with the top ten. The source was blood, collected before dendritic cell vaccination. Receptors were obtained from a human donor with glioblastoma.

V gene TRBV30 combines with J gene TRBJ2-3; D is undetermined. Germline V gene lookup returns CDR1 GTSNPN and CDR2 SVGIG (reference sequence). This CDR3 has 12 amino acids. V was pared by 4 bases and J by 3 bases, with 8 bases between. The CDR3 region has the DNA TGTGCCTGGAACCTCCAGACAGATACGCAGTATTTT. Residues: CAWNLQTDTQYF.

The gene calls are TRBV18 and TRBJ1-2; 8 nucleotides match TRBD1. From germline, CDR1 is KGHSH and CDR2 LQKENI. V shed 2 bases and J 7 bases; nucleotides not matched to a gene: 6. This CDR3 comprises 14 residues. The CDR3 sequence is CASSPNSGGSGYTF. In DNA, the CDR3 is TGTGCCAGCTCACCAAACTCAGGGGGCAGTGGCTACACCTTC.

CDR3: CSAAGVYGYTF. The DNA for the CDR3 is TGCAGTGCCGCAGGGGTCTATGGCTACACCTTC. The gene calls are TRBV20-1 and TRBJ1-2; D is perhaps TRBD1 (6 bases). CDR3 length: 11 amino acids. Between the trimmed V and J ends, which lost 6 bases and 4 bases, there was a span of 9 bases. Per the germline V gene, CDR1 is DFQATT and CDR2 is SNEGSKA (reference sequence).

The chain has TRBV2 and TRBJ2-1; 8 bases agree with TRBD1. Germline V gene sequence: CDR1 SNHLY, CDR2 FYNNEI. CDR3 length equals 13 residues. V gave up 4 bases and J gave up 8 bases; unmatched junction bases: 4. CDR3 protein: CASSGDRGHEQFF. The CDR3 nucleotides read TGTGCCAGCAGTGGTGACAGGGGCCATGAGCAGTTCTTC.

The chain has TRBV5-6 and TRBJ1-5; D unresolved. This CDR3 has 15 residues. V lost 2 bases, J lost 4 bases, and 13 bases lay in between. CDR1 is SGHDT and CDR2 is YYEEEE in the germline V gene. The CDR3 is CASSFRGMTNQPQHF. The DNA of the CDR3 is TGTGCCAGCAGCTTTCGCGGGATGACAAATCAGCCCCAGCATTTT. The full variable domain, with the rest looked up from reference TRBV5-6 and TRBJ1-5, is DAGVTQSPTHLIKTRGQQVTLRCSPKSGHDTVSWYQQALGQGPQFIFQYYEEEERQRGNFPDRFSGHQFPNYSSELNVNALLLGDSALYLCASSFRGMTNQPQHFGDGTRLSIL.

There are a few counts of this clone. The chain is built from TRBV28 and TRBJ1-5; D perhaps matches TRBD1 (6 bases). Germline V lookup: CDR1 MDHEN, CDR2 SYDVKM. The CDR3 covers 15 residues. V was clipped by 4 bases and J by 4 bases, with 14 bases between them. The CDR3 nucleotides read TGTGCCAGCAGTTCCCCGACAGGTCAGAATCAGCCCCAGCATTTT. This gives the protein CASSSPTGQNQPQHF.

This clone was observed a few times. The V call is TRBV6-6, the J call TRBJ1-3; D unclear. V was clipped by 0 bases and J by 4 bases, with 13 bases between them. The CDR3 contains 16 residues. CDR1 is MNHNY, CDR2 SVGAGI, per germline (reference sequence). The CDR3: CASSYSIAGRGNTIYF. The CDR3 DNA is TGTGCCAGCAGTTACTCGATCGCGGGTAGGGGAAACACCATATATTTT.

This clone showed up just a few times. The gene calls are TRBV7-6 and TRBJ1-6, with TRBD1 as a possible D gene (6 bases). Germline CDR1 and CDR2: SGHVS and FNYEAQ. The CDR3 consists of 15 residues. Trimming pared 3 bases from V and 5 bases from J, leaving 11 bases between. This chain's CDR3 is CASSFSTGDNSPLHF. The CDR3 DNA reads as TGTGCCAGCAGCTTTTCGACAGGAGATAATTCACCCCTCCACTTT.

V usage is TRBV9 and J usage is TRBJ1-4; D may be TRBD1 (5 bases). V shed 1 base and J shed 2 bases, with 15 bases lying between them. Germline V lookup: CDR1 SGDLS, CDR2 YYNGEE. This CDR3 spans 17 amino acids. The CDR3 here is CASSVRGGAVTNEKLFF. For the CDR3, the DNA is TGTGCCAGCAGCGTAAGGGGAGGGGCAGTGACTAATGAAAAACTGTTTTTT.

V is TRBV27 and J is TRBJ2-5; the D gene is possibly TRBD1 (6 bases). The CDR3 is made up of 14 amino acids. The germline gives CDR1 MNHEY, CDR2 SMNVEV (reference sequence). Trimming removed 6 bases from V and 1 base from J, with 12 bases in between. CDR3: CASSPRGFQETQYF. In DNA, the CDR3 is TGTGCCAGCAGCCCGAGGGGGTTCCAAGAGACCCAGTACTTC.

The chain uses TRBV6-1 and TRBJ2-1, with 9 bases lining up with TRBD1. Per germline, CDR1 MNHNS and CDR2 SASEGT. J lost 3 bases, V lost 4 bases, and 10 bases had no gene match. The CDR3 runs 17 residues. This CDR3 is CASSGPGTGSFYNEQFF. CDR3 DNA sequence: TGTGCCAGCAGTGGACCCGGGACAGGGAGTTTCTACAATGAGCAGTTCTTC.

This clone was seen only once. The V gene is TRBV4-1, the J gene TRBJ2-1; 8 bases agree with TRBD2. V lost 1 base, J lost 7 bases, and 6 bases stayed unmatched. The CDR3 loop spans 15 amino acids. Germline assignment: CDR1 MGHRA and CDR2 YSYEKL. CDR3 region: CASSQAGGRRNEQFF. The CDR3 bases are TGCGCCAGCAGCCAAGCCGGCGGGAGGAGAAATGAGCAGTTCTTC.

The rearrangement uses TRBV18 and TRBJ2-7, with 7 nucleotides matching TRBD2. This CDR3 has 13 residues. The ends lost 5 bases at V and 6 bases at J; junction bases unmatched: 7. The germline V gene encodes CDR1 KGHSH and CDR2 LQKENI. The CDR3 DNA sequence: TGTGCCAGCTCAGGTGGACTAGAGGTCGAGCAGTACTTC. Amino acid sequence: CASSGGLEVEQYF.

V and J are TRBV7-2 and TRBJ2-7; D possibly corresponds to TRBD1 (8 bases). Germline V gives CDR1 SGHTA, CDR2 FQGNSA. This CDR3 has 15 amino acids. Trimming removed 1 base from V and 2 bases from J, with 12 bases in between. The CDR3 region has the DNA TGTGCCAGCAGCTTAGACAGGGGGGGACCCTACGAGCAGTACTTC. Encoded protein: CASSLDRGGPYEQYF.

This chain connects TRBV7-9 to TRBJ2-2; TRBD2 might be the D (6 bases). The CDR3 totals 17 residues. Trimming stripped 4 bases from V and 0 bases from J, with 15 bases between. CDR1 is SEHNR, CDR2 FQNEAQ, per germline (reference sequence). The DNA for the CDR3 is TGTGCCAGCAGCTACTTTGCGGGACTTACGAACACCGGGGAGCTGTTTTTT. This encodes CASSYFAGLTNTGELFF.

The chain carries TRBV7-6 and TRBJ2-3; 9 bases map to TRBD2. This CDR3 region has 16 residues. CDR1 is SGHVS and CDR2 is FNYEAQ in the germline V gene. J gave up 5 bases and V 2 bases, and 8 bases lay outside the gene matches. This chain's CDR3 is CASSLRGGAGVDTQYF. CDR3 DNA: TGTGCCAGCAGCTTACGCGGGGGGGCCGGAGTAGATACGCAGTATTTT.

The V and J genes are TRBV7-2 and TRBJ1-5, with D maybe TRBD1 (5 bases). With 5 bases removed from V and 4 bases from J, the gap between germline ends came to 18 bases. This CDR3 is 16 amino acids long. The germline V gene encodes CDR1 SGHTA and CDR2 FQGNSA. The CDR3 spells CASSRTESGFNQPQHF. CDR3 DNA: TGTGCCAGCAGCCGTACAGAGTCAGGGTTTAATCAGCCCCAGCATTTT.

The rearrangement uses TRBV5-1 and TRBJ2-4; 7 bases are shared with TRBD1. Germline V lookup: CDR1 SGHRS, CDR2 YFSETQ. V shed 4 bases, J shed 2 bases, and the junction held 12 bases outside the gene matches. The CDR3 spans 17 residues. CDR3 nucleotide sequence: TGCGCCAGCAGCAAGACAGGGATCAAAGATTCCAAAAACATTCAGTACTTC. Its protein is CASSKTGIKDSKNIQYF.

The CDR3 DNA follows: TGTGCCAGCAGGATACAGGGTGCGAATTCACCCCTCCACTTT. Its protein is CASRIQGANSPLHF. The chain carries TRBV5-5 and TRBJ1-6, with D maybe TRBD1 (6 bases). This CDR3 has 14 residues. Per the germline V gene, CDR1 is SGHKS and CDR2 is YYEKEE (reference sequence). Trimming stripped 5 bases from V and 7 bases from J, with 13 bases between.

V gene TRBV10-3 combines with J gene TRBJ2-5; TRBD1 agrees at 7 bases. CDR3 length equals 15 residues. Unmatched junction bases numbered 6, after V lost 0 bases and J lost 5 bases. Germline V gene sequence: CDR1 ENHRY, CDR2 SYGVKD. This CDR3 reads CAISESTGRGETQYF. The DNA of the CDR3 is TGTGCCATCAGTGAGTCGACAGGGCGAGGGGAGACCCAGTACTTC.

This clone was seen only a few times. The chain couples TRBV5-4 to TRBJ1-1; tentatively, D is TRBD1 (5 bases). V dropped 4 bases and J dropped 1 base, with 8 bases sitting between them. Germline CDR1 SGHNT, CDR2 YYREEE (reference sequence). The length of the CDR3 is 13 residues. The chain's CDR3 is CASSAGGNTEAFF. The CDR3 DNA is TGTGCCAGCAGCGCCGGGGGGAACACTGAAGCTTTCTTT.

The J gene is TRBJ2-1, the V gene TRBV10-2, with D perhaps TRBD2 (5 bases). Germline V CDR1 and CDR2: WSHSY, SAAADI. This CDR3 comprises 13 residues. Trimming took off 6 bases at V and 3 bases at J, with 9 bases between the two ends. CDR3 bases: TGCGCCAGCAGGTTGGACTTCTACAATGAGCAGTTCTTC. It specifies CASRLDFYNEQFF.

The chain couples TRBV7-6 to TRBJ2-2; 11 positions match TRBD1. Germline trimming cut 1 base from V and 6 bases from J; bases unmatched to any gene: 1. The length of the CDR3 is 15 residues. Germline assignment: CDR1 SGHVS and CDR2 FNYEAQ. DNA for the CDR3: TGTGCCAGCAGCTTAGGGACAGGGGGCTCCGGGGAGCTGTTTTTT. Its translation is CASSLGTGGSGELFF. The whole variable domain, remainder taken from reference TRBV7-6 and TRBJ2-2, is GAGVSQSPRYKVTKRGQDVALRCDPISGHVSLYWYRQALGQGPEFLTYFNYEAQQDKSGLPNDRFSAERPEGSISTLTIQRTEQRDSAMYRCASSLGTGGSGELFFGEGSRLTVL.

The rearrangement joins TRBV7-7 to TRBJ2-1, with TRBD2 identical over 12 bases. CDR1 and CDR2 (germline): SSHAT, FNYEAQ (reference sequence). The CDR3 is 15 residues long. The junction had 3 bases not matched to a gene; V was cut back by 5 bases and J by 4 bases. In DNA, the CDR3 is TGTGCCAGCAGCCCTAGCGGGGGGGGGTACAATGAGCAGTTCTTC. It yields the protein CASSPSGGGYNEQFF.

This chain joins TRBV28 and TRBJ1-2; unclear D gene. The CDR3 consists of 12 residues. The germline CDR1 and CDR2 sequences are MDHEN and SYDVKM. This CDR3 reads CLVRGPYYGYTF. In DNA, the CDR3 is TGTCTTGTGCGAGGCCCCTATTATGGCTACACCTTC.

This clone was picked up a small number of times. The J gene is TRBJ1-2, the V gene TRBV7-8, with TRBD1 matching 10 bases. Germline-derived CDR1 and CDR2 are SGHVS and FQNEAQ. With V trimmed by 3 bases and J by 6 bases, 7 bases remained unmatched. The CDR3 length is 15 residues. The CDR3: CASSLTTGQGNGYTF. The CDR3, as DNA: TGTGCCAGCAGCTTGACTACGGGACAGGGGAATGGCTACACCTTC.

The chain recombines TRBV19 with TRBJ2-2, with 7 nucleotides matching TRBD1. CDR3 length: 16 amino acids. The germline gives CDR1 LNHDA, CDR2 SQIVND (reference sequence). Unmatched junction bases numbered 11, after V lost 3 bases and J lost 7 bases. This CDR3 is CASSMSATRGNGELFF. For the CDR3, the DNA is TGTGCCAGTAGTATGTCGGCTACCAGGGGGAACGGGGAGCTGTTTTTT.

The chain combines TRBV6-5 with TRBJ2-1; D gene uncertain. Looked up from germline, CDR1 is MNHEY and CDR2 is SVGAGI. V was shortened by 6 bases and J by 3 bases, with 15 bases between the two germline ends. The CDR3 extends over 15 amino acids. In nucleotides, the CDR3 is TGTGCCAGCAGCCCCAAAGGTAACTACTACAATGAGCAGTTCTTC. Protein product: CASSPKGNYYNEQFF.

The chain carries TRBV5-1 and TRBJ2-3; 9 bases are a match to TRBD2. V trimming: 4 bases; J trimming: 1 base; junction bases outside the gene matches: 4. This CDR3 has 15 residues. The V gene's germline CDR1 is SGHRS and CDR2 YFSETQ. The CDR3 sequence: CASSKSSGGTDTQYF. The CDR3, as DNA: TGCGCCAGCAGCAAATCTAGCGGGGGCACAGATACGCAGTATTTT.